This T cell receptor beta chain was recorded in a study of CD8 T cells in Susac syndrome. The V segment lost 10 bases and the J segment 1 base; nucleotides outside the gene matches: 8. Germline V gives CDR1 SNHLY, CDR2 FYNNEI. This CDR3 region has 14 residues. An amount of RNA that ranged from roughly 0.5 to 1 ug was reverse transcribed with random hexamers. TCRdb re-called the immunoSEQ multiplex PCR reads with MiXCR, one entry per CDR3 protein. Among 400,000 or so distinct CDR3 sequences listed, more than 70% were seen once. The material sequenced was CD8+ T cells from PBMCs. V usage is TRBV2 and J usage is TRBJ2-3, with TRBD1 identical over 7 bases. The clonotype originates from a human donor with multiple sclerosis. The chain's CDR3 is CATLTGSGTDTQYF. The CDR3 nucleotides read TGTGCCACCCTGACAGGGTCCGGCACAGATACGCAGTATTTT.